Below, 29 T cell receptor beta chains from the same sample are listed, as sequenced in a study of regulatory T cells in long-lasting Graves disease (dated by TCRdb to the early 2020s). The library was built by means of multiplex PCR. This sample was sequenced with an Illumina HiSeq 4000. CDR3 regions were amplified by Arm-PCR with iRepertoire HTBI primers to construct TCR beta libraries. Starting from the raw public reads, TCRdb applied fastp trimming at Q25, assembled clones with MiXCR and retained in-frame beta chains. Each entry merges the rows of one CDR3 protein and shows their most common DNA and genes. The sample table contains roughly 450,000 distinct CDR3 sequences; only one count was recorded for 20% to 30% of them. The ten largest account for about 27% of the sample. What the time point label conveys for this sample: persistent/refractory GD, antithyroid drugs over 5 years with positive TRAb. For both TCR sequencing and RNA sequencing, RNA was extracted from PBMCs in TRIzol.

This sample comprised peripheral blood mononuclear cells (PBMCs), obtained when the disease was refractory, from a patient treated with antithyroid drugs. These TCRs come from a female donor with Graves disease.

This clonotype showed up just a few times. The V gene is TRBV7-9, the J gene TRBJ2-1; 8 bases match TRBD1. Germline CDR1 is SEHNR and CDR2 is FQNEAQ (reference sequence). The CDR3 covers 18 residues. Trimming cost V 5 bases and J 5 bases; bases outside gene matches: 17. The CDR3 protein is CASSQSVVRGQGNNEQFF. For the CDR3, the DNA is TGTGCCAGCAGCCAAAGCGTGGTCAGGGGGCAAGGTAACAATGAGCAGTTCTTC.

This clonotype was seen ten or more times. V usage is TRBV20-1 and J usage is TRBJ2-7; possibly TRBD2 for D (6 bases). Trimming took off 6 bases at V and 2 bases at J, with 14 bases between the two ends. The CDR3 runs to 13 residues. Per germline, CDR1 DFQATT and CDR2 SNEGSKA (reference sequence). CDR3 coding DNA: TGCAGTGCAGGGACTTATGGAACCTACGAGCAGTACTTC. Translating gives CSAGTYGTYEQYF.

A remark on this clonotype: A single base separates this from a much larger clone, so it may be a read error. V usage is TRBV7-8 and J usage is TRBJ2-7; 8 positions agree with TRBD1. Germline assignment: CDR1 SGHVS and CDR2 FQNEAQ. The CDR3 contains 17 residues. The V gene end was trimmed by 3 bases and the J gene end by 1 base; junction bases not matched to a gene: 11. CDR3 amino acids: CASSFLLGQGASYEQYF. The CDR3 DNA reads as TGTGCCAGCAGCTTTCTCCTCGGACAGGGCGCTTCCTACGAGCAGTACTTC.

This clonotype was observed at least ten times. The chain carries TRBV24-1 and TRBJ2-7, with D possibly matching TRBD1 (6 bases). The V gene's germline CDR1 is KGHDR and CDR2 SFDVKD. The V end was cut by 4 bases, the J end by 3 bases, with 21 bases between. This CDR3 is 17 amino acids long. DNA of the CDR3: TGTGCCACCAGTGAAGGGACCTCCAGGGGTAGAGGCTACGAGCAGTACTTC. This sequence encodes CATSEGTSRGRGYEQYF.

Comment on this clonotype: This may come from a read error, since a much larger clone is one base off. The V and J genes are TRBV20-1 and TRBJ1-2, with 9 bases lining up with TRBD1. V lost 3 bases, J lost 3 bases, and 2 bases stayed unmatched. In germline, CDR1 is DFQATT, CDR2 SNEGSKA (reference sequence). CDR3 size: 13 residues. The CDR3 DNA is TGCAGTGCTAGGGGACAGGGAGACTATGGCTACACCTTC. Translating gives CSARGQGDYGYTF.

This clonotype was detected a few times. The chain carries TRBV29-1 and TRBJ1-1, with unresolved D. The CDR3 is made up of 13 amino acids. CDR1 SQVTM and CDR2 ANQGSEA come from the germline V gene. The V end was cut by 3 bases, the J end by 1 base, with 9 bases between. The DNA for the CDR3 is TGCAGCGTTGAGACCGGGCGGAACACTGAAGCTTTCTTT. Protein: CSVETGRNTEAFF.

The genes are TRBV6-1 and TRBJ2-1; 13 bases match TRBD2. This CDR3 is built from 15 residues. Germline V gives CDR1 MNHNS, CDR2 SASEGT. Germline trimming cut 7 bases from V and 5 bases from J; bases unmatched to any gene: 5. The chain's CDR3 is CASTRGTSGDNEQFF. The CDR3 coding sequence is TGTGCCAGCACCAGAGGGACTAGCGGGGACAATGAGCAGTTCTTC.

CDR3 bases: TGTGCCAGCAAGGGCACGGTGGGGGACATTCAGTACTTC. Protein sequence: CASKGTVGDIQYF. This chain joins TRBV25-1 and TRBJ2-4; either TRBD1 or TRBD2 may fit D (5 bases each). The CDR3 runs to 13 residues. CDR1 and CDR2 (germline): MGHDK, SYGVNS. The ends were cut back, 7 bases at V and 8 bases at J, with 15 bases in the middle.

The rearrangement links TRBV19 to TRBJ1-1; tentative D call: TRBD1 (6 bases). V lost 7 bases and J lost 0, with 12 bases in between. This CDR3 is 14 amino acids long. CDR1 and CDR2 (germline): LNHDA, SQIVND (reference sequence). The CDR3 coding sequence is TGTGCCAGTATCTTCGACAGGATGAACACTGAAGCTTTCTTT. Residues: CASIFDRMNTEAFF. Full variable domain (outside the CDR3, taken from reference TRBV19 and TRBJ1-1): DGGITQSPKYLFRKEGQNVTLSCEQNLNHDAMYWYRQDPGQGLRLIYYSQIVNDFQKGDIAEGYSVSREKKESFPLTVTSAQKNPTAFYLCASIFDRMNTEAFFGQGTRLTVV.

CDR3 nucleotides: TGTGCCAGCAGTGTGACTAGCGGGAGCGGCAATGAGCAGTTCTTC. It is translated as CASSVTSGSGNEQFF. The rearrangement joins TRBV6-1 to TRBJ2-1, with 12 bases that match TRBD2. The CDR3 is made up of 15 amino acids. J lost 6 bases, V lost 4 bases, and 4 bases had no gene match. The germline gives CDR1 MNHNS, CDR2 SASEGT.

The V and J genes are TRBV30 and TRBJ1-1; D gene ambiguous. This CDR3 has 11 residues. Germline V gene sequence: CDR1 GTSNPN, CDR2 SVGIG (reference sequence). V lost 4 bases to trimming and J lost 10 bases, with 13 bases between them. The CDR3 DNA reads as TGTGCCTGGAATGGCGGAGTCCGAGCTTTCTTT. Residues: CAWNGGVRAFF.

This chain joins TRBV3-1 and TRBJ2-4, with D unclear. The V end was cut by 4 bases, the J end by 4 bases, with 11 bases between. Germline-derived CDR1 and CDR2 are LGHDT and YNNKEL (reference sequence). The CDR3 is 14 amino acids. The CDR3 DNA is TGTGCCAGCAGCCGGATAGGCAGTAAAAACATTCAGTACTTC. Translating gives CASSRIGSKNIQYF.

The V and J genes are TRBV7-2 and TRBJ1-5; D is unresolved. Trimming cost V 3 bases and J 11 bases, with 20 bases left between them. Germline V lookup: CDR1 SGHTA, CDR2 FQGNSA. The CDR3 extends over 15 amino acids. CDR3 sequence: CASSFGREVPKSQHF. DNA for the CDR3: TGTGCCAGCAGCTTTGGCCGAGAGGTTCCAAAGTCCCAGCATTTT.

This clonotype was detected many times. This chain joins TRBV10-3 and TRBJ2-7; D remains ambiguous. V was trimmed by 0 bases and J by 1 base, leaving 7 bases between them. This CDR3 spans 14 amino acids. Germline V lookup: CDR1 ENHRY, CDR2 SYGVKD. CDR3 DNA sequence: TGTGCCATCAGTGAGTCGAGACTGTCCTACGAGCAGTACTTC. Its protein product is CAISESRLSYEQYF.

This clonotype came up a few times. CDR3 sequence: CAWSAQGVNEQYF. The CDR3 coding sequence is TGTGCCTGGAGTGCACAGGGAGTCAACGAGCAGTACTTC. The chain has TRBV30 and TRBJ2-7, with D possibly matching TRBD1 (6 bases). Germline V gene sequence: CDR1 GTSNPN, CDR2 SVGIG (reference sequence). Trimming stripped 1 base from V and 5 bases from J, with 12 bases between. The CDR3 contains 13 residues.

This clonotype was observed a few times. The CDR3 spells CASSIVVQGGGTEAFF. CDR3 bases: TGTGCCAGTAGTATCGTCGTCCAGGGCGGGGGCACTGAAGCTTTCTTT. The genes are TRBV19 and TRBJ1-1, with TRBD1 as a possible D gene (5 bases). This CDR3 spans 16 amino acids. Trimming took 3 bases from V and 4 from J, leaving 18 bases between them. In germline, CDR1 is LNHDA, CDR2 SQIVND (reference sequence).

This clonotype was detected many times. The CDR3 DNA follows: TGTGCCAGCAGCAAGGAGACAGGGACTAATGAAAAACTGTTTTTT. The encoded protein is CASSKETGTNEKLFF. V usage is TRBV5-5 and J usage is TRBJ1-4; 7 nucleotides agree with TRBD1. CDR3 length: 15 residues. Trimming removed 4 bases from V and 2 bases from J; junction bases left unmatched: 5. In germline, CDR1 is SGHKS, CDR2 YYEKEE (reference sequence).

Only a few counts were recorded for this clonotype. J is TRBJ1-1 and V is TRBV28; D possibly corresponds to TRBD1 (6 bases). Germline loops: CDR1 MDHEN, CDR2 SYDVKM. The CDR3 is 14 residues long. Deletions cut 7 bases from V and 8 bases from J, with 20 bases between. The CDR3 bases are TGTGCCAGCAAGACCCGGGGGCGCGGAACCGAAGCTTTCTTT. Protein sequence: CASKTRGRGTEAFF.

This clonotype was seen a handful of times. The CDR3 protein is CASSITGNSGNTIYF. The CDR3 DNA reads as TGTGCCAGCAGCATTACAGGGAACTCTGGAAACACCATATATTTT. The chain has TRBV7-2 and TRBJ1-3; TRBD1 is a possible D gene (6 bases). This CDR3 region has 15 residues. V was clipped by 5 bases and J by 0 bases, with 11 bases between them. Germline V gene sequence: CDR1 SGHTA, CDR2 FQGNSA.

This chain joins TRBV28 and TRBJ2-1; D might be TRBD2 (6 bases). V lost 6 bases, J lost 6 bases, and 12 bases lay in between. Germline V gives CDR1 MDHEN, CDR2 SYDVKM. CDR3 length equals 13 residues. The CDR3 loop is CASSPTRINEQFF. The CDR3, as DNA: TGTGCCAGCAGCCCGACTAGAATCAATGAGCAGTTCTTC. Based on the CDR3 plus reference TRBV28 and TRBJ2-1, the full variable domain is DVKVTQSSRYLVKRTGEKVFLECVQDMDHENMFWYRQDPGLGLRLIYFSYDVKMKEKGDIPEGYSVSREKKERFSLILESASTNQTSMYLCASSPTRINEQFFGPGTRLTVL.

This rearrangement joins TRBV6-2 or TRBV6-3 to TRBJ2-2; D is perhaps TRBD1 or TRBD2 (5 bases each). Trimming took off 5 bases at V and 0 bases at J, with 10 bases between the two ends. Germline loops: CDR1 MNHEY, CDR2 SVGEGT. The CDR3 has 15 residues. The CDR3: CASSRDRPNTGELFF. In DNA form, the CDR3 reads TGTGCCAGCAGTCGGGACCGCCCGAACACCGGGGAGCTGTTTTTT.

In this sample, this clonotype turned up many times. CDR3 DNA sequence: TGTGCCAGCAGAACTACAGTCGAGCAGTACTTC. Translation gives CASRTTVEQYF. This chain links TRBV28 with TRBJ2-7; D remains ambiguous. Trimming stripped 6 bases from V and 6 bases from J, with 9 bases between. The CDR3 has 11 amino acids. Germline V gene sequence: CDR1 MDHEN, CDR2 SYDVKM. Using reference TRBV28 and TRBJ2-7 for the parts outside the CDR3, the full variable domain is DVKVTQSSRYLVKRTGEKVFLECVQDMDHENMFWYRQDPGLGLRLIYFSYDVKMKEKGDIPEGYSVSREKKERFSLILESASTNQTSMYLCASRTTVEQYFGPGTRLTVT.

V usage is TRBV19 and J usage is TRBJ2-7; 8 bases are a match to TRBD2. V lost 4 bases and J lost 4; bases outside the gene matches: 3. Germline CDR1 LNHDA, CDR2 SQIVND (reference sequence). CDR3 size: 13 residues. Here the CDR3 DNA reads TGTGCCAGTAGTAGCGGGAGGAGGTACGAGCAGTACTTC. As protein: CASSSGRRYEQYF.

This clonotype was detected a few times. The chain employs TRBV28 and TRBJ1-6, with a possible D match to TRBD1 (6 bases). Trimming cost V 3 bases and J 7 bases, with 13 bases left between them. CDR3 length equals 15 residues. Per germline, CDR1 MDHEN and CDR2 SYDVKM. The CDR3 here is CASSFLQGGNSPLHF. CDR3 DNA sequence: TGTGCCAGCAGTTTTCTACAGGGTGGGAATTCACCCCTCCACTTT.

Only a few counts were recorded for this clonotype. The chain couples TRBV7-9 to TRBJ1-2; 7 bases map to TRBD1. The J segment lost 4 bases and the V segment lost 5 bases, leaving 7 bases of the junction unmatched. Germline V CDR1 and CDR2: SEHNR, FQNEAQ (reference sequence). This CDR3 has 14 amino acids. The CDR3 bases are TGTGCCAGCAGCCCCCCGACAGGGATCTATGGCTACACCTTC. Its translation: CASSPPTGIYGYTF.

As concerns this clonotype: With a far larger clone one base away, a read error is the likely cause. The chain employs TRBV6-5 and TRBJ2-5; D perhaps matches TRBD2 (6 bases). Germline CDR1 is MNHEY and CDR2 is SVGAGI. This CDR3 is 14 amino acids long. The germline V and J ends were trimmed by 2 bases and 5 bases, with 12 bases remaining between them. In DNA form, the CDR3 reads TGTGCCAGCAGTTACCCTGGGGAGGCGGAGACCCAGTACTTC. Protein: CASSYPGEAETQYF.

The chain links TRBV7-3 to TRBJ2-3; 9 bases are a match to TRBD2. The CDR3 is 16 amino acids. V lost 4 bases and J lost 1; bases outside the gene matches: 6. Per germline, CDR1 SGHTA and CDR2 FQGTGA. The CDR3 nucleotides are TGTGCCAGCAGCTCCGCTAGCGGGACTGGCACAGATACGCAGTATTTT. Protein product: CASSSASGTGTDTQYF.

The chain joins TRBV18 to TRBJ1-2; unclear D gene. CDR1 is KGHSH, CDR2 LQKENI, per germline. The ends were cut back, 0 bases at V and 4 bases at J, with 18 bases in the middle. The length of the CDR3 is 17 residues. As DNA, the CDR3 is TGTGCCAGCTCACCACCGCTCAATACGCCAACTTCCTATGGCTACACCTTC. Translated, it gives CASSPPLNTPTSYGYTF.

The chain uses TRBV28 and TRBJ1-1; tentative D call: TRBD1 (6 bases). CDR3 length: 16 residues. The V end was cut by 1 base, the J end by 1 base, with 13 bases between. Germline assignment: CDR1 MDHEN and CDR2 SYDVKM. CDR3 sequence: CASSLYQGTENTEAFF. CDR3 coding DNA: TGTGCCAGCAGTTTATATCAGGGGACGGAGAACACTGAAGCTTTCTTT.